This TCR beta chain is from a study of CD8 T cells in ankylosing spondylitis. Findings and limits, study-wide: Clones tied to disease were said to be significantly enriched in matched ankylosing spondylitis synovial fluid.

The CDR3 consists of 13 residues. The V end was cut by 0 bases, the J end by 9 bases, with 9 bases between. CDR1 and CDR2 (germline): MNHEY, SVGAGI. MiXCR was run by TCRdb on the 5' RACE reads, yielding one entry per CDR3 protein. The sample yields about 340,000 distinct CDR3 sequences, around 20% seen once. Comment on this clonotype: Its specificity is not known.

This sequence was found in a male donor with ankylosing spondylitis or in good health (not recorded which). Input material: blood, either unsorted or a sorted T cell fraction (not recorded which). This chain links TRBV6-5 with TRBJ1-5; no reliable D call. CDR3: CASSYSTQWPQHF. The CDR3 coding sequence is TGTGCCAGCAGTTACTCGACACAGTGGCCCCAGCATTTT.